This TCR beta chain stems from a study of blood T cell dynamics during melanoma immunotherapy. The wider study: Metastatic melanoma patients received first-line pembrolizumab or nivolumab plus ipilimumab. Study-level results: The study could not tell melanoma-specific clones from general immune activation.

Described time point: pre-treatment baseline. Samples come from before therapy and from week 3 after the first blockade cycle. Assay: immunoSEQ multiplex PCR; the TCRdb copy retains only in-frame clones and omits some. The table has approximately 15,000 clones, 80% to 90% seen once. On this clone itself: Its target is unknown.

Germline-derived CDR1 and CDR2 are WSHSY and SAAADI. Trimming left V 2 bases short and J 4 bases short, with 9 bases between. There are 13 residues in the CDR3. The sequence was collected from a human donor with melanoma. The material sequenced was blood, taken from a patient treated with checkpoint blockade. V and J are TRBV10-2 and TRBJ2-7, with a weak D call TRBD2 (6 bases). The DNA for the CDR3 is TGCGCCAGCAGTGAGGGGCGGGGTTACGAGCAGTACTTC. Protein product: CASSEGRGYEQYF.